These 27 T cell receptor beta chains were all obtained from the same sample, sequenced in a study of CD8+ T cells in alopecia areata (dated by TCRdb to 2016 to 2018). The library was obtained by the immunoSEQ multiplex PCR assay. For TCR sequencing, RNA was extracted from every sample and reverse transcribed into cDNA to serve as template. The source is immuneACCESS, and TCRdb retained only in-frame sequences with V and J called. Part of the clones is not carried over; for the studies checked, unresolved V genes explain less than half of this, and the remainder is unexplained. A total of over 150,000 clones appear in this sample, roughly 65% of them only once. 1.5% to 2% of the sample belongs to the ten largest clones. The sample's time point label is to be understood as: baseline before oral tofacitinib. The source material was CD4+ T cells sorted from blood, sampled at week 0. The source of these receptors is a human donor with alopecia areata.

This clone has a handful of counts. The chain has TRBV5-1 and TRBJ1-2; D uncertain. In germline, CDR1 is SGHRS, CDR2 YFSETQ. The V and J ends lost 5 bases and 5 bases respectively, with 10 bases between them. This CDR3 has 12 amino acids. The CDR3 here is CASSEMGYGYTF. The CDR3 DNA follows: TGCGCCAGCAGTGAAATGGGTTATGGCTACACCTTC.

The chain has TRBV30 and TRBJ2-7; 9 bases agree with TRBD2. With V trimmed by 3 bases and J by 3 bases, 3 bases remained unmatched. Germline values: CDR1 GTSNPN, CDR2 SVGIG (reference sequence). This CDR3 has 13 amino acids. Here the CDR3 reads CAWRASGDYEQYF. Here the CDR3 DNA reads TGTGCCTGGAGGGCTAGCGGGGACTACGAGCAGTACTTC.

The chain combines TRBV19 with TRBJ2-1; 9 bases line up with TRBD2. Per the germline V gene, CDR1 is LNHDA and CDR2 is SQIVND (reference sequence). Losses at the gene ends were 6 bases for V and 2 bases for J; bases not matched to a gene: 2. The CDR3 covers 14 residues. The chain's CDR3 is CASSSGGPYNEQFF. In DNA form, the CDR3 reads TGTGCCAGTAGCAGCGGGGGGCCCTACAATGAGCAGTTCTTC.

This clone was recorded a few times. The CDR3 sequence: CSVVPPAKNIQYF. As DNA, the CDR3 is TGCAGCGTTGTCCCCCCGGCCAAAAACATTCAGTACTTC. The chain links TRBV29-1 to TRBJ2-4, with D uncertain. CDR3 length: 13 residues. Between the trimmed V and J ends, which lost 4 bases and 1 base, there was a span of 8 bases. Per germline, CDR1 SQVTM and CDR2 ANQGSEA.

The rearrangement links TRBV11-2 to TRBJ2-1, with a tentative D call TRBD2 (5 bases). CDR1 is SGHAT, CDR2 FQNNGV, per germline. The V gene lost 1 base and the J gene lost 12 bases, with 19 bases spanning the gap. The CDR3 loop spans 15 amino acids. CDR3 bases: TGTGCCAGCAGCTTAGCTTTGGCTAGCATGGCCCCGCAGTTCTTC. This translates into CASSLALASMAPQFF.

The CDR3 loop is CAWGRDRRSYGYTF. CDR3 sequence (DNA): TGTGCCTGGGGACGAGACAGGCGATCCTATGGCTACACCTTC. The rearrangement joins TRBV30 to TRBJ1-2; D might be TRBD1 (6 bases). The germline V and J ends were trimmed by 5 bases and 4 bases, with 17 bases remaining between them. The CDR3 length is 14 residues. Germline V gene sequence: CDR1 GTSNPN, CDR2 SVGIG (reference sequence).

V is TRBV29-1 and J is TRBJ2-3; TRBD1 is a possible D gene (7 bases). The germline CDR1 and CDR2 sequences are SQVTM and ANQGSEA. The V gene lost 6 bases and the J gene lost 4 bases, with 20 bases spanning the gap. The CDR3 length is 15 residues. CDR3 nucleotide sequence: TGCAGCGTCACTCAGGGGGGATTCCCTCCAGATACGCAGTATTTT. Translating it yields CSVTQGGFPPDTQYF.

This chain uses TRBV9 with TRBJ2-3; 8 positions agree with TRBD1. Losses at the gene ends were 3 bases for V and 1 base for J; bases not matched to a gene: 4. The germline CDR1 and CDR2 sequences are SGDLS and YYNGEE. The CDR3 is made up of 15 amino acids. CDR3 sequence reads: CASSGQGLGTDTQYF. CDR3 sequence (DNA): TGTGCCAGCAGCGGACAGGGGTTGGGCACAGATACGCAGTATTTT.

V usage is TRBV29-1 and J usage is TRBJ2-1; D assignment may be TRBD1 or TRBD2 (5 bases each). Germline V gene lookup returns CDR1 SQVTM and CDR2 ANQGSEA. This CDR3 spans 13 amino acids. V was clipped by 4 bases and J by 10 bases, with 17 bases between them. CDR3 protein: CSVGSRGGSEQFF. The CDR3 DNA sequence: TGCAGCGTTGGCAGCCGGGGCGGTTCGGAGCAGTTCTTC.

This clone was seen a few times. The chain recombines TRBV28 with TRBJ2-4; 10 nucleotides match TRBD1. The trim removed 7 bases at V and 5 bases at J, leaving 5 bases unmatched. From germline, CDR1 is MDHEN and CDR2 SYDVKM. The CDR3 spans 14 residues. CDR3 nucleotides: TGTGCCAGCACCGTCGGACAGGGGGAAAACATTCAGTACTTC. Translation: CASTVGQGENIQYF.

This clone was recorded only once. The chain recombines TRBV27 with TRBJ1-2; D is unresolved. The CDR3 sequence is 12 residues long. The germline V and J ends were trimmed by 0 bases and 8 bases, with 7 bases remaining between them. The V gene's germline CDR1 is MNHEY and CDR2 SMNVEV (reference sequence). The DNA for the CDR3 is TGTGCCAGCAGTTTATCCCGGTTCGGCTACACCTTC. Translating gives CASSLSRFGYTF.

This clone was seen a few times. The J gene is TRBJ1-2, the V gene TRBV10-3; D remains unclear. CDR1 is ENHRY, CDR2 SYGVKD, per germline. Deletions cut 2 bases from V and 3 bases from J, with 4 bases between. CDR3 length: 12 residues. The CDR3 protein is CAISEEDYGYTF. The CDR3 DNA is TGTGCCATCAGTGAGGAGGACTATGGCTACACCTTC.

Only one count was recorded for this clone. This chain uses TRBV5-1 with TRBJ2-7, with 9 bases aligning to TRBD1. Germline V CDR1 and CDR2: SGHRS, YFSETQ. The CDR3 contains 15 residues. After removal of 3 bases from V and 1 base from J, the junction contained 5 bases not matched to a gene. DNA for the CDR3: TGCGCCAGCAGCTACTCCGGGACAGGGTCCTACGAGCAGTACTTC. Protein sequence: CASSYSGTGSYEQYF.

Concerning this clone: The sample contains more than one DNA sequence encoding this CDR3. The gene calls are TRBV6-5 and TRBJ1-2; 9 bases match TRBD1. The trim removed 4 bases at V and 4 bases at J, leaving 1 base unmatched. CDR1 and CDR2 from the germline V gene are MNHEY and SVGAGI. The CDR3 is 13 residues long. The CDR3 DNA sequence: TGTGCCAGCAGTTCGGGACAGGGCTATGGCTACACCTTC. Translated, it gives CASSSGQGYGYTF.

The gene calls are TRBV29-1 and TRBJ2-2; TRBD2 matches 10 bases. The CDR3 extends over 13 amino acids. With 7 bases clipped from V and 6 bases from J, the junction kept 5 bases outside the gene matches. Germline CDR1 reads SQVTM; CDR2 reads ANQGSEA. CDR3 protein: CSAGLAASGELFF. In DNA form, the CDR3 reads TGCAGCGCCGGACTAGCGGCCTCCGGGGAGCTGTTTTTT.

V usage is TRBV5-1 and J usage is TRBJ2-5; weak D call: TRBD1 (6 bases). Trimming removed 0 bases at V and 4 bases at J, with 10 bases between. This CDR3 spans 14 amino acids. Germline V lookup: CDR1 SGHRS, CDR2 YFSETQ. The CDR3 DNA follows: TGCGCCAGCAGCTTGGGGACAGTCTTAGAGACCCAGTACTTC. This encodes CASSLGTVLETQYF.

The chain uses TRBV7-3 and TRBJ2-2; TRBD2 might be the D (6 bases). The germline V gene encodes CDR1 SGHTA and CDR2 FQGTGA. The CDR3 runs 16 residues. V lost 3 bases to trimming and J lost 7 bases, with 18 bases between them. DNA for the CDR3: TGTGCCAGCAGCTTGGTTATGGCGGGGCGCGACGGGGAGCTGTTTTTT. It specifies CASSLVMAGRDGELFF.

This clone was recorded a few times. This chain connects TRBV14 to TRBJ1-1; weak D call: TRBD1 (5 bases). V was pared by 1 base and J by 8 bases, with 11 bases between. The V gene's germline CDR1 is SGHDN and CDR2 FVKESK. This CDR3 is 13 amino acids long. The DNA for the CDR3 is TGTGCCAGCAGCCAAGCAGGGCGTAAGGAAGCTTTCTTT. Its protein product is CASSQAGRKEAFF.

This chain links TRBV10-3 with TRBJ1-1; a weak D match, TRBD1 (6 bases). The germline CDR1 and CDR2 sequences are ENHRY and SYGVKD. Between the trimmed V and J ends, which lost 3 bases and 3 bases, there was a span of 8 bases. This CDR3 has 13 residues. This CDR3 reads CAISDRQDTEAFF. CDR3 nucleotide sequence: TGTGCCATCAGTGATAGACAGGACACTGAAGCTTTCTTT.

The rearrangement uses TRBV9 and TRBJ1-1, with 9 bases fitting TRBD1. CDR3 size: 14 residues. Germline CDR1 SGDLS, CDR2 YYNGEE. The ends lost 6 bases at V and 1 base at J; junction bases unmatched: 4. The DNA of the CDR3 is TGTGCCAGCAACACACAGGGGGCGAACACTGAAGCTTTCTTT. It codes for CASNTQGANTEAFF.

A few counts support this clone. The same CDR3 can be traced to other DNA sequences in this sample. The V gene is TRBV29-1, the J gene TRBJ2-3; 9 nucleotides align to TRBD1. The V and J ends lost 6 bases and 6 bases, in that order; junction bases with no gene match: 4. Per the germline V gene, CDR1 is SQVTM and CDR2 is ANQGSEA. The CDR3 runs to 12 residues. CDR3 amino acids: CSVGQGGDTQYF. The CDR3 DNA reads TGCAGCGTGGGACAGGGAGGGGATACGCAGTATTTT.

CDR3 protein: CASSPRGADTQYF. The CDR3 DNA reads as TGCGCCAGCAGCCCCAGGGGGGCAGATACGCAGTATTTT. This rearrangement joins TRBV5-1 to TRBJ2-3, with a weak D call TRBD1 (7 bases). Germline V gives CDR1 SGHRS, CDR2 YFSETQ. V was clipped by 4 bases and J by 4 bases, with 10 bases between them. This CDR3 comprises 13 residues.

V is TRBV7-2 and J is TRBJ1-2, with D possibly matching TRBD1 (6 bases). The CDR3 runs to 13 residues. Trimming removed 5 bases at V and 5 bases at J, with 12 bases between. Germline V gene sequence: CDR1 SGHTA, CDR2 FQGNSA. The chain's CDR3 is CASSLDRLYGYTF. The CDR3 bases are TGTGCCAGCAGCCTAGACAGGTTATATGGCTACACCTTC.

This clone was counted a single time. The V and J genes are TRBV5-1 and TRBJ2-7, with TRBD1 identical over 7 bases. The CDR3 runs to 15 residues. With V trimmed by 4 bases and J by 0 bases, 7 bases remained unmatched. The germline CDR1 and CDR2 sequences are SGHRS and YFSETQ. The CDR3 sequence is CASSRGQTSSYEQYF. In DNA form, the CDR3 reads TGCGCCAGCAGCAGGGGACAGACGAGCTCCTACGAGCAGTACTTC.

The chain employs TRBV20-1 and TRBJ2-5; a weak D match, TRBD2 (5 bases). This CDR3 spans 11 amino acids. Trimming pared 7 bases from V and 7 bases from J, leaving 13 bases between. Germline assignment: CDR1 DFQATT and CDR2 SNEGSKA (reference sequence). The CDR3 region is CSGKPEGTQYF. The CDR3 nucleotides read TGCAGTGGAAAGCCAGAGGGGACCCAGTACTTC.

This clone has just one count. CDR3: CATSRPRDISYEQYF. Here the CDR3 DNA reads TGTGCCACCAGCAGACCACGGGACATCTCCTACGAGCAGTACTTC. The chain couples TRBV15 to TRBJ2-7; possible D gene TRBD1, 6 bases. This CDR3 is 15 amino acids long. V shed 2 bases and J shed 0 bases, with 11 bases lying between them. Germline V lookup: CDR1 LNHNV, CDR2 YYDKDF (reference sequence).

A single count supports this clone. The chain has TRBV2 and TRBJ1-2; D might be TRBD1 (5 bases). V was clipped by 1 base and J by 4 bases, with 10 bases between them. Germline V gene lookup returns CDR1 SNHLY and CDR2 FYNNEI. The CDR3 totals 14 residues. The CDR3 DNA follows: TGTGCCAGCAGTGAAGGGGGCCGGGTCTATGGCTACACCTTC. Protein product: CASSEGGRVYGYTF.